Here is one T cell receptor (beta chain) with its context. The clone's antigen remains unknown. No clone much larger than this one lies a single base away; base qualities are absent. The treatment or condition label corresponds to: roughly 18 received Ad26.COV2.S at low or high dose, single or two shots; about five received placebo; per-sample allocation not given. For vaccine and placebo recipients, the sequenced repertoires came from samples collected on day 63 after the first injection. In Cohort 1b, about two dozen adults aged 18-55 years were enrolled at a single site in Boston, USA, between 29 July and 7 August 2020. Ad26.COV2.S consisted of a replication-incompetent adenovirus type 26 vector by which a prefusion-stabilized SARS-CoV-2 spike protein from the original Wuhan strain was expressed. The immunoSEQ Assay was used to sequence TCRbeta CDR3 regions. After extraction, genomic DNA underwent amplification by bias-controlled multiplex PCR, followed by high-throughput sequencing. The authors' pipeline ran thus. To quantify the absolute abundance of every unique TCRbeta CDR3 region, sequences were collapsed and filtered. Usable DNA was measured by amplifying reference genes present in all nucleated cells, and TCRbeta template counts were normalized to that usable DNA to estimate T cell fraction. Repertoire TCRs were annotated as SARS-CoV-2-specific by exact matching of V gene, CDR3 amino acid sequence and J gene to a known reactive TCR set. MIRA supplied the reference SARS-CoV-2 TCR set, which was filtered for enrichment in COVID-19-positive ImmuneCODE repertoires so that public or cross-reactive TCRs were removed. Using the MIRA antigens, annotated TCRs were further analysed by specific ORF or by position within an ORF. Breadth was defined as the number of annotated unique rearrangements divided by the total number of unique productive rearrangements, and depth was defined as the summed frequency of the annotated unique rearrangements. Group comparisons of TCR breadth used two-sided Wilcoxon rank-sum tests. Imported from immuneACCESS, the table was reduced by TCRdb to in-frame sequences with V and J called. These copies leave out some clones; in studies compared against another copy, an unresolved V gene accounts for under half, and the cause of the remainder is not known. The V and J calls and clone size were taken over from that table, and D and trimming were inferred from the DNA. In this sample the table shows 300,000 to 400,000 clones, around four fifths of which occur a single time. 2.1% of the sample comes from the top ten.

This specimen belongs to a study of Ad26.COV2.S vaccination and SARS-CoV-2 variants (dated by TCRdb to the early 2020s). Study-level background: Donors in the vaccine arm were drawn from COV1001, a phase I-IIa trial of Ad26.COV2.S in healthy adults that was multicentre, randomized, double-blind and placebo-controlled. Dosing of Ad26.COV2.S was intramuscular, at either 5x10^10 or 1x10^11 viral particles, delivered as one shot or as two shots spaced 56 days apart. The specificity and breadth of SARS-CoV-2-reactive T cell receptors after Ad26.COV2.S vaccination were assessed by TCRbeta repertoire sequencing. A total of some 30 samples were included in the TCR-sequenced set, comprising roughly 20 Ad26.COV2.S vaccine recipients, 5 placebo recipients and 8 SARS-CoV-2 convalescent individuals. Trial participants were randomized into five groups of five: low-dose or high-dose Ad26.COV2.S given once or twice, or placebo on both occasions. Investigators remained blinded to trial group allocation during experiments and outcome assessment. What the authors observed across the whole study: Non-spike TCR breadth was comparable between vaccine and placebo recipients, consistent with the vaccine containing only spike. After vaccination, substantial breadth of spike-specific CD8+ and CD4+ T cell responses was reported. Spike-specific TCR breadth was higher in Ad26.COV2.S recipients than in placebo recipients (P = 0.0014). The study lacked the statistical power to compare responses across vaccine doses or regimens. The authors noted that total T cell responses may have been underestimated by the TCR breadth and depth analyses.

The input for sequencing was peripheral blood, taken in a trial of Ad26.COV2.S vaccine versus placebo. The origin of this receptor is a person aged 18-60 years who received the Ad26.COV2.S COVID-19 vaccine or a placebo.

The CDR3 sequence is CSVAAGGFDIQYF. The nucleotides are TGCAGCGTTGCTGCGGGGGGGTTTGACATTCAGTACTTC. The chain joins TRBV29-1 to TRBJ2-4; 9 bases in the middle match TRBD2. Germline trimming amounts to 4 bases on V and 8 bases on J, with 6 as the count of junction bases outside the gene matches. According to the germline V gene, CDR1 reads SQVTM and CDR2 reads ANQGSEA. Measured from the cysteine to the phenylalanine, the CDR3 is 13 residues long. Kept here is only the CDR3 DNA, which spans 39 bases and is read in frame from base 1. Beyond the CDR3, the reference TRBV29-1 and TRBJ2-4 genes provide the residues; the full variable domain reads: SAVISQKPSRDICQRGTSLTIQCQVDSQVTMMFWYRQQPGQSLTLIATANQGSEATYESGFVIDKFPISRPNLTFSTLTVSNMSPEDSSIYLCSVAAGGFDIQYFGAGTRLSVL.